The clone carrying this TCR beta chain has only a few counts. Antigen: not known. The sample is drawn from a study of T cell repertoires in cytomegalovirus infection. Study information: An indication of both CMV infection and matching HLA type came from public TCR beta signatures. Study-wide points: Accumulated public TCR beta family frequency recognized individuals carrying CMV together with the relevant HLA. The ex vivo response showed dominance by HLA-C-restricted CMV-specific TCR beta clonotypes.

Trimming at V came to 3 bases and at J to 9 bases, leaving 5 bases not matched to a gene. This CDR3 region has 13 residues. TCRdb recomputed calls from the reads with MiXCR, one row per CDR3 protein. The table shows around 530,000 distinct CDR3 sequences, with 16% occurring only once. This TCR was sampled from a human donor in good health (CMV status not recorded). Some clones in this sample may be carry-over from other donors' samples. Sequencing was done on a sample of CD8+ T cells from PBMCs. The chain is built from TRBV12-3 or TRBV12-4 and TRBJ2-1; 7 nucleotides align to TRBD2. For the CDR3, the DNA is TGTGCCAGCAGTTTCGGGGGGTTTCGTGAGCAGTTCTTC. Residues: CASSFGGFREQFF.